This T cell receptor beta chain was retrieved from a study of OX40 agonist ivuxolimab in advanced cancers. Turning to the study itself: With ivuxolimab, an agonistic anti-OX40 (CD134) antibody, patients were treated. General study results and limits: Partly responding patients at 0.1-3.0 mg/kg showed some of the smallest clonal expansion. More expanded clones were found, on average, in CD8+ than in CD4+ T cells. Certain nonresponders additionally had low normalized T-cell clonal expansion.

V was shortened by 10 bases and J by 2 bases, with 18 bases between the two germline ends. Germline CDR1 is SGHAT and CDR2 is FQNNGV. This CDR3 is 16 amino acids long. Remarks on this clone: Its cognate antigen is unknown.

The data were produced by immunoSEQ multiplex PCR, yet TCRdb's version contains in-frame clones alone and is incomplete. This sample has 48,000 or so clones; about 81% occur once, and the top ten carry around 7%. The J gene is TRBJ2-6, the V gene TRBV11-2, with a possible D match to TRBD2 (7 bases). This clonotype was sampled from an adult with an advanced solid tumor such as melanoma, head and neck, liver or kidney cancer. This specimen was CD4+ or CD8+ T cells sorted from blood, taken in a trial of the OX40 agonist ivuxolimab. This CDR3 is CAILISGGPGANVLTF. CDR3 nucleotide sequence: TGTGCCATCCTAATATCCGGGGGGCCTGGGGCCAACGTCCTGACTTTC. Full variable domain (outside the CDR3, taken from reference TRBV11-2 and TRBJ2-6): EAGVAQSPRYKIIEKRQSVAFWCNPISGHATLYWYQQILGQGPKLLIQFQNNGVVDDSQLPKDRFSAERLKGVDSTLKIQPAKLEDSAVYLCAILISGGPGANVLTFGAGSRLTVL.